The 25 T cell receptor beta chains in this list originate from one sample, sequenced in a study of shared clonotypes between healthy human individuals. The data were produced by immunoSEQ multiplex PCR, yet TCRdb's version contains in-frame clones alone and is incomplete. The sample includes about a million clones, about three quarters of them seen just once. Sequenced sample: memory CD4+ T cells sorted from blood. Subset specified: CD45RA-negative fraction. These receptors were collected from a young man in good health.

This clone occurred a few times. The chain recombines TRBV6-5 with TRBJ2-1, with 8 bases aligning to TRBD1. Unmatched junction bases numbered 4, after V lost 6 bases and J lost 3 bases. CDR3 length equals 14 residues. Looked up from germline, CDR1 is MNHEY and CDR2 is SVGAGI. The CDR3 protein is CASSTDRGYNEQFF. The CDR3 region has the DNA TGTGCCAGCAGCACCGACAGGGGCTACAATGAGCAGTTCTTC.

This clone was seen only a few times. The chain employs TRBV7-8 and TRBJ1-2; D is unclear. The germline V gene encodes CDR1 SGHVS and CDR2 FQNEAQ. This CDR3 has 13 amino acids. V was trimmed by 5 bases and J by 12 bases, leaving 19 bases between them. The CDR3 here is CASSLDGLKYDTF. CDR3 bases: TGTGCCAGCAGCCTAGACGGTCTAAAGTACGACACCTTC.

The chain combines TRBV10-3 with TRBJ1-2; 8 nucleotides line up with TRBD1. The V and J ends lost 3 bases and 3 bases, in that order; junction bases with no gene match: 6. The V gene's germline CDR1 is ENHRY and CDR2 SYGVKD. The CDR3 is 15 residues long. This chain's CDR3 is CAISDGTGGDYGYTF. In DNA form, the CDR3 reads TGTGCCATCAGTGACGGTACAGGGGGAGACTATGGCTACACCTTC.

This chain connects TRBV1 to TRBJ1-4. TRBV1 is assigned pseudogene status. This CDR3 is built from 10 residues. The CDR3 region has the DNA TGCACCAGGGGACTTGAAAAACTGTTTTTT. It encodes CTRGLEKLFF.

The rearrangement uses TRBV18 and TRBJ2-6; D gene unclear. Trimming took 3 bases from V and 0 from J, leaving 12 bases between them. The CDR3 runs to 17 residues. From germline, CDR1 is KGHSH and CDR2 LQKENI. CDR3 bases: TGTGCCAGCTCACCTGTTACAGATCCCTCTGGGGCCAACGTCCTGACTTTC. Protein product: CASSPVTDPSGANVLTF. Together with reference TRBV18 and TRBJ2-6, the CDR3 gives the full variable domain: NAGVMQNPRHLVRRRGQEARLRCSPMKGHSHVYWYRQLPEEGLKFMVYLQKENIIDESGMPKERFSAEFPKEGPSILRIQQVVRGDSAAYFCASSPVTDPSGANVLTFGAGSRLTVL.

The gene calls are TRBV19 and TRBJ1-2; no clear D. Germline assignment: CDR1 LNHDA and CDR2 SQIVND (reference sequence). Trimming removed 1 base from V and 6 bases from J, with 9 bases in between. There are 13 residues in the CDR3. This chain's CDR3 is CASSIAVQDGYTF. The CDR3 DNA sequence: TGTGCCAGTAGTATAGCGGTGCAGGATGGCTACACCTTC.

This chain links TRBV27 with TRBJ2-7; the D gene is possibly TRBD2 (6 bases). V lost 5 bases, J lost 2 bases, and 13 bases lay in between. The germline V gene encodes CDR1 MNHEY and CDR2 SMNVEV (reference sequence). The CDR3 totals 14 residues. CDR3 in amino acids: CASSGLKNTYEQYF. CDR3 in DNA: TGTGCCAGCAGTGGACTAAAGAATACCTACGAGCAGTACTTC.

The chain carries TRBV29-1 and TRBJ2-5; possible D gene TRBD1, 6 bases. The CDR3 is 15 amino acids. The germline gives CDR1 SQVTM, CDR2 ANQGSEA. The germline V and J ends were trimmed by 4 bases and 5 bases, with 20 bases remaining between them. The CDR3 coding sequence is TGCAGCGTTGCCCGGACTGGTAGGGGGATGGAGACCCAGTACTTC. This translates into CSVARTGRGMETQYF.

J is TRBJ2-1 and V is TRBV7-2; D is uncertain. Looked up from germline, CDR1 is SGHTA and CDR2 is FQGNSA. The CDR3 consists of 12 residues. V lost 8 bases and J lost 8, with 13 bases in between. CDR3 in amino acids: CASGRPGYEQFF. CDR3 DNA: TGTGCCAGCGGCCGTCCCGGTTATGAGCAGTTCTTC.

The sample holds one count of this clone. This chain links TRBV2 with TRBJ1-2; 9 nucleotides line up with TRBD1. CDR3 length: 16 residues. The germline V gene has CDR1 SNHLY and CDR2 FYNNEI. Trimming took 4 bases from V and 7 from J; bases not matched to a gene: 13. CDR3: CASSGGVGQGFSGYTF. The CDR3 coding sequence is TGTGCCAGCAGTGGGGGGGTTGGACAGGGGTTCTCTGGCTACACCTTC.

The chain links TRBV30 to TRBJ2-7; D gene unclear. Trimming took off 1 base at V and 2 bases at J, with 9 bases between the two ends. The CDR3 contains 13 residues. The germline CDR1 and CDR2 sequences are GTSNPN and SVGIG (reference sequence). The CDR3 DNA is TGTGCCTGGAGTGCAGACACTCCCTACGAGCAGTACTTC. It specifies CAWSADTPYEQYF.

This chain joins TRBV11-2 and TRBJ2-7, with D hard to call. The CDR3 covers 12 residues. V gave up 5 bases and J gave up 5 bases, with 10 bases separating them. Germline CDR1 and CDR2: SGHAT and FQNNGV. In DNA form, the CDR3 reads TGTGCCAGCAGCCAAAGAGGTAACGAGCAGTACTTC. Its protein product is CASSQRGNEQYF.

On this clone itself: Other DNA sequences of this sample code for an identical CDR3. This chain connects TRBV2 to TRBJ1-5; D is unresolved. V was trimmed by 6 bases and J by 6 bases, leaving 9 bases between them. This CDR3 contains 12 residues. Germline CDR1 reads SNHLY; CDR2 reads FYNNEI. CDR3 loop: CASRGLGQPQHF. CDR3 nucleotides: TGTGCCAGCAGAGGGTTGGGTCAGCCCCAGCATTTT. Full variable domain (rest looked up from reference TRBV2 and TRBJ1-5): EPEVTQTPSHQVTQMGQEVILRCVPISNHLYFYWYRQILGQKVEFLVSFYNNEISEKSEIFDDQFSVERPDGSNFTLKIRSTKLEDSAMYFCASRGLGQPQHFGDGTRLSIL.

A word on this clone: The sample holds other DNA sequences that translate to the same CDR3. The J gene is TRBJ1-3, the V gene TRBV6-5; D is undetermined. This CDR3 is built from 11 residues. V was shortened by 7 bases and J by 4 bases, with 5 bases between the two germline ends. Germline V gene lookup returns CDR1 MNHEY and CDR2 SVGAGI. CDR3 in DNA: TGTGCCAGCACTGGGGGAAACACCATATATTTT. It is translated as CASTGGNTIYF.

V is TRBV21-1 and J is TRBJ2-1. TRBV21-1 is described as a pseudogene. There are 16 residues in the CDR3. CDR3 sequence: CASSNPRRTDYNEQFF. For the CDR3, the DNA is TGTGCCAGCAGCAATCCCCGGCGGACGGATTACAATGAGCAGTTCTTC.

The chain recombines TRBV29-1 with TRBJ2-1; possible D gene TRBD2, 6 bases. V lost 1 base to trimming and J lost 2 bases, with 12 bases between them. The CDR3 length is 15 residues. In germline, CDR1 is SQVTM, CDR2 ANQGSEA. The CDR3 bases are TGCAGCGTTGAAGCCACAGCGGGCACCTACAATGAGCAGTTCTTC. This gives the protein CSVEATAGTYNEQFF.

The chain combines TRBV18 with TRBJ1-2, with 8 bases aligning to TRBD1. The CDR3 length is 15 residues. Germline V lookup: CDR1 KGHSH, CDR2 LQKENI. V lost 3 bases and J lost 6; bases outside the gene matches: 9. The CDR3 spells CASSPSDDRGHGYTF. The CDR3 DNA reads as TGTGCCAGCTCACCCTCAGACGACAGGGGCCATGGCTACACCTTC.

V and J are TRBV28 and TRBJ2-1; D might be TRBD1 or TRBD2, each matching 6 bases. Looked up from germline, CDR1 is MDHEN and CDR2 is SYDVKM. With 6 bases removed from V and 6 bases from J, the gap between germline ends came to 15 bases. The CDR3 has 14 residues. CDR3 region: CASREGHRTNEQFF. Written as DNA, the CDR3 is TGTGCCAGCAGGGAGGGACACAGGACCAATGAGCAGTTCTTC.

The gene calls are TRBV9 and TRBJ2-7; a weak D match, TRBD2 (6 bases). Per germline, CDR1 SGDLS and CDR2 YYNGEE. This CDR3 spans 14 amino acids. The V and J ends lost 0 bases and 6 bases respectively, with 13 bases between them. The CDR3 reads CASSVDALAVEQYF. Here the CDR3 DNA reads TGTGCCAGCAGCGTAGATGCACTAGCCGTCGAGCAGTACTTC.

This chain links TRBV6-1 with TRBJ2-3; D remains ambiguous. V lost 2 bases and J lost 7, with 4 bases in between. CDR1 and CDR2 (germline): MNHNS, SASEGT. CDR3 length: 11 amino acids. CDR3 nucleotides: TGTGCCAGCAGTGAACGGCATACGCAGTATTTT. Its protein product is CASSERHTQYF.

The CDR3 here is CASSEFLRGSTQTTIYF. CDR3 nucleotides: TGTGCCAGCAGTGAATTTCTTCGGGGCAGTACCCAAACAACCATATATTTT. The chain joins TRBV6-1 to TRBJ1-3; tentatively, D is TRBD1 (5 bases). Germline V lookup: CDR1 MNHNS, CDR2 SASEGT. The ends were cut back, 2 bases at V and 10 bases at J, with 24 bases in the middle. The CDR3 loop spans 17 amino acids.

V and J are TRBV6-5 and TRBJ2-5; D not resolved. Trimming left V 6 bases short and J 5 bases short, with 16 bases between. The CDR3 covers 14 residues. Germline V lookup: CDR1 MNHEY, CDR2 SVGAGI. This CDR3 is CASRDNHERETQYF. In DNA form, the CDR3 reads TGTGCCAGCAGAGATAATCACGAACGGGAGACCCAGTACTTC.

The rearrangement uses TRBV2 and TRBJ1-4; TRBD1 is a possible D gene (5 bases). This CDR3 has 13 amino acids. CDR1 SNHLY and CDR2 FYNNEI come from the germline V gene. Trimming took off 4 bases at V and 5 bases at J, with 8 bases between the two ends. The CDR3 sequence: CASSVQGNEKLFF. For the CDR3, the DNA is TGTGCCAGCAGTGTTCAGGGAAATGAAAAACTGTTTTTT.

The chain combines TRBV11-2 with TRBJ2-7, with TRBD1 matching 7 bases. The CDR3 is made up of 14 amino acids. Per the germline V gene, CDR1 is SGHAT and CDR2 is FQNNGV. Trimming took 1 base from V and 5 from J; bases not matched to a gene: 5. The CDR3 protein is CASSLVQGKNEQYF. The CDR3 DNA is TGTGCCAGCAGCTTAGTACAGGGGAAAAACGAGCAGTACTTC.

This chain joins TRBV12-5 and TRBJ1-5, with TRBD1 identical over 7 bases. The germline CDR1 and CDR2 sequences are LGHNT and FRNRAP. The CDR3 length is 15 residues. V lost 3 bases, J lost 0 bases, and 2 bases stayed unmatched. The CDR3, as DNA: TGTGCTAGTGGTTTAAGGGACAGTAGCAATCAGCCCCAGCATTTT. Translated: CASGLRDSSNQPQHF.